This T cell receptor (beta chain) stems from a study of cytomegalovirus exposure and HLA in healthy donors. PCR was performed using 60 Vbeta and 13 Jbeta primers. The method was immunoSEQ multiplex PCR; TCRdb's version includes in-frame clones alone and lacks a portion of them. The data contain around 110,000 clones, 65% of them seen just once; the ten biggest clones take up 9.5%. CDR1 ENHRY and CDR2 SYGVKD come from the germline V gene. The CDR3 spans 18 residues. V shed 4 bases and J 1 base; nucleotides not matched to a gene: 13. Those who donated were healthy bone marrow donors. The chain carries TRBV10-3 and TRBJ1-5; 7 bases agree with TRBD1. The sequence derives from a woman aged 35 to 49 in good health and CMV-seropositive. Sequenced: PBMCs. This chain's CDR3 is CAISGSRLETGSNQPQHF. Here the CDR3 DNA reads TGTGCCATCAGTGGATCAAGACTGGAGACAGGGAGCAATCAGCCCCAGCATTTT.